Listed below are T cell receptor beta chains from one sample, sequenced in a study of metastatic and nonmetastatic thyroid tumors. With MiXCR, TCRdb called clones anew from the PCR reads. The sample shows 30,000 to 40,000 clones, 15% to 20% of them seen only once. Sequenced sample: blood. The receptor set was obtained from a male donor with papillary thyroid cancer or a benign thyroid nodule (not recorded which). Some clones in this sample may be carry-over from other donors' samples. The CDR3 runs from the conserved cysteine through the conserved F or W. The order of the fields is J gene, V gene, clone size, D gene, CDR3 DNA, CDR3 protein. The D gene is left open where the match is weak. Where a row states a size, it is once, few, many or the class of an expanded clone; other rows omit it.

>TRBJ2-7|TRBV7-2|medium-sized|NA
TGTGCCAGCAGCTTTTTGACAGCCGAGCAGTACTTC
CASSFLTAEQYF
>TRBJ1-6|TRBV6-1|few|NA
TGTGCCAGAAGACCTCCCGAAGGAAGTAATTCACCCCTCCACTTT
CARRPPEGSNSPLHF
>TRBJ1-6|TRBV19|many|NA
TGTGCCAGCTCGGTCCGGGACCAAAATTCACCCCTCCACTTT
CASSVRDQNSPLHF
>TRBJ2-2|TRBV20-1|many|TRBD2
TGCAGTGTTCCGGGACTAGGGACCGGGGAGCTGTTTTTT
CSVPGLGTGELFF
>TRBJ2-7|TRBV28|NA|NA
TGTGCCATCATTTCACCCGGACTAATCTACGAGCAGTACTTC
CAIISPGLIYEQYF
>TRBJ1-2|TRBV6-4|many|TRBD1
TGTGCCAGCAGTCTCACTTCAGTAGGGAACAGGGGGCGCCCCTATGGCTACACCTTC
CASSLTSVGNRGRPYGYTF
>TRBJ2-1|TRBV12-5|many|NA
TGTGCTAGTGGTCTCAGAAGAGCGGAGCAGTTCTTC
CASGLRRAEQFF
>TRBJ1-1|TRBV6-5|NA|NA
TGCGCCAGCAGTTACTCGGTCAGGGAGATCGACACTGAAGCTTTCTTT
CASSYSVREIDTEAFF
>TRBJ2-7|TRBV19|many|TRBD2
TGTGCCAGTAGTACTGCGGGGACTAGCGCCGACGAGCAGTACTTC
CASSTAGTSADEQYF
>TRBJ1-4|TRBV19|once|NA
TGTGCCAGTAGTATCCCCGGGGGTGGGGAAAAACTGTTTTTT
CASSIPGGGEKLFF
>TRBJ2-2|TRBV24-1|few|TRBD2
TGTGCCACCAGTGACGCCCTAGCGGCAAACACCGGGGAGCTGTTTTTT
CATSDALAANTGELFF
>TRBJ1-2|TRBV6-1|few|NA
TGTGCCAGCAGTGCCGTTTGGGACCTCCGGGGTGGCTACACCTTC
CASSAVWDLRGGYTF
>TRBJ1-2|TRBV20-1|many|NA
TGCAGTGCTAGCCAAACAGGGTCATATGGCTACACCTTC
CSASQTGSYGYTF
>TRBJ2-3|TRBV2|many|NA
TGTGCCAGCGGGGACTCCTTGGGCGATACGCAGTATTTT
CASGDSLGDTQYF
>TRBJ2-3|TRBV29-1|many|NA
TGCAGCGTTCTAAGACAGCTCACAGATACGCAGTATTTT
CSVLRQLTDTQYF
>TRBJ2-1|TRBV12-3/TRBV12-4|NA|TRBD2
TGTGCCAGCAGTCTAAGCGGGAGCATCTACAATGAGCAGTTCTTC
CASSLSGSIYNEQFF
>TRBJ2-3|TRBV27|few|TRBD2
TGTGCCCCGGGGCGGGAGGCGAAGGGAGATATGCAGTATTTT
CAPGREAKGDMQYF
>TRBJ1-5|TRBV6-2/TRBV6-3|many|NA
TGTGCCAGCAGCCCCCTGGGCAATCAGCCCCAGCATTTT
CASSPLGNQPQHF
>TRBJ1-3|TRBV12-3/TRBV12-4|few|NA
TGTGCCAGCAGCCCGCAGCGCTCTGGAAACACCATATATTTT
CASSPQRSGNTIYF
>TRBJ1-1|TRBV7-2|few|NA
TGTGCCAGCAGCGTGGGACAGAACACTGAAGCTTTCTTT
CASSVGQNTEAFF
>TRBJ1-2|TRBV5-1|NA|NA
TGCGCCAGCAGATTGAGGTCAGGGGACGGGGGCTACACCTTC
CASRLRSGDGGYTF
>TRBJ2-1|TRBV28|few|NA
TGTGCCAGAACAGTACTATCTGGTAGCTACAATGAGCAGTTCTTC
CARTVLSGSYNEQFF